Described below is a single TCR beta chain sequence and its context. The data were taken from a study of shared clonotypes between healthy human individuals. Method: immunoSEQ multiplex PCR; TCRdb's copy keeps in-frame clones and lacks some. In the table there are some 690,000 clones, roughly 87% of which are singletons. The germline CDR1 and CDR2 sequences are MGHRA and YSYEKL. There are 14 residues in the CDR3. The V and J ends lost 6 bases and 7 bases respectively, with 16 bases between them. Each sample came from a Caucasian adult donor living in Nashville, Tennessee. The specimen was memory CD8+ T cells from PBMCs. This sample's subset: CD45RO+ cells pooled with CCR7-negative TemRA cells. This clonotype was obtained from a man between 18 and 29 years old in good health. Some clones in this sample may be carry-over from other donors' samples. The chain is built from TRBV4-1 and TRBJ2-1; D is perhaps TRBD2 (5 bases). CDR3 coding DNA: TGCGCCAGCAGTCTCAGGACTGGTTTGAATGAGCAGTTCTTC. It translates to CASSLRTGLNEQFF.